A selection of T cell receptor beta chains follows, all from one sample in a study of T cell responses to AZD1222 COVID-19 vaccine. The protocol was immunoSEQ multiplex PCR, while the TCRdb copy is restricted to in-frame clones and leaves out a portion. The sample lists over 100,000 clones; 88% were seen once. The sequencing used peripheral blood, collected on day 0 of MenACWY control vaccination. These receptor sequences come from an adult in good health. Both conserved end residues are part of each CDR3. A D gene is named only where the DNA matches it firmly. Only some rows state a clone size, as once, few, many or a class for expanded clones.

. TRBJ2-1 15 TRBV25-1 TRBD1 CASSGLAGGMNEQFF TGTGCCAGCAGTGGATTGGCAGGGGGCATGAATGAGCAGTTCTTC
few TRBJ2-7 15 TRBV7-9 . CASSLESNRPYEQYF TGTGCCAGCAGCTTAGAGTCAAACAGACCCTACGAGCAGTACTTC
. TRBJ2-5 10 TRBV19 . CATGEETQYF TGTGCCACAGGGGAGGAGACCCAGTACTTC
once TRBJ1-1 14 TRBV28 TRBD1 CASREDRGGTEAFF TGTGCCAGCAGAGAAGACAGGGGGGGTACTGAAGCTTTCTTT
. TRBJ1-2 15 TRBV4-2 . CASSQEGTALYGYTF TGTGCCAGCAGCCAAGAGGGGACGGCCCTCTATGGCTACACCTTC
. TRBJ2-3 17 TRBV3-1/TRBV3-2 TRBD2 CASSPLYMGGNSDTQYF TGTGCCAGCAGCCCACTTTATATGGGGGGGAACTCAGATACGCAGTATTTT
. TRBJ2-1 14 TRBV5-1 TRBD2 CASSRTSGNNEQFF TGCGCCAGCAGCCGGACTAGCGGAAACAATGAGCAGTTCTTC
. TRBJ1-2 15 TRBV2 . CASSEVARGKDGYTF TGTGCCAGCAGTGAAGTTGCCCGGGGTAAGGATGGCTACACCTTC
. TRBJ1-2 14 TRBV3-1/TRBV3-2 TRBD1 CASSQLGQGLGYTF TGTGCCAGCAGCCAACTGGGACAGGGTCTTGGCTACACCTTC
. TRBJ2-3 16 TRBV4-3 TRBD2 CASSQGRGGHTDTQYF TGCGCCAGCAGCCAAGGGCGGGGGGGGCACACAGATACGCAGTATTTT
. TRBJ1-6 15 TRBV7-2 . CASSTHRAYNSPLHF TGTGCCAGCAGCACCCACAGGGCCTATAATTCACCCCTCCACTTT
. TRBJ2-4 21 TRBV5-1 TRBD2 CASSPLTASGGTSRSKNIQYF TGCGCCAGCAGCCCCCTTACTGCAAGCGGGGGGACCTCACGGTCCAAAAACATTCAGTACTTC
few TRBJ1-1 16 TRBV6-2/TRBV6-3 TRBD1 CASSSLRSGGNTEAFF TGTGCCAGCAGTTCCCTGCGTTCAGGGGGTAACACTGAAGCTTTCTTT
once TRBJ2-5 13 TRBV12-3/TRBV12-4 . CASSLGGGETQYF TGTGCCAGCAGTTTGGGAGGAGGAGAGACCCAGTACTTC
. TRBJ1-6 10 TRBV4-3 . CASSQDRTHF TGCGCCAGCAGCCAAGATAGAACCCACTTT
. TRBJ2-7 14 TRBV7-9 TRBD2 CASSFGSGAYEQYF TGTGCCAGCAGCTTCGGTAGCGGGGCGTACGAGCAGTACTTC
. TRBJ1-5 13 TRBV19 TRBD1 CASSRQGRQPQHF TGTGCCAGTAGTAGACAGGGTCGGCAGCCCCAGCATTTT
. TRBJ1-2 14 TRBV27 . CASATGQGNYGYTF TGTGCCAGCGCTACCGGGCAGGGGAACTATGGCTACACCTTC
. TRBJ2-7 16 TRBV4-1 TRBD2 CASSHEPGTAGGEQYF TGCGCCAGCAGCCACGAACCGGGAACGGCGGGAGGCGAGCAGTACTTC
. TRBJ1-2 14 TRBV6-5 TRBD1 CASSPGQGLGGYTF TGTGCCAGCAGCCCGGGACAGGGACTCGGTGGCTACACCTTC
. TRBJ2-1 15 TRBV9 . CASSLRVGSYNEQFF TGTGCCAGCAGCTTGCGGGTAGGTTCCTACAATGAGCAGTTCTTC
. TRBJ2-3 15 TRBV2 . CASSGIRWGSDTQYF TGTGCCAGCAGTGGGATCAGATGGGGATCAGATACGCAGTATTTT
. TRBJ2-3 13 TRBV13 TRBD2 CASNSGATDTQYF TGTGCCAGCAATAGCGGGGCCACAGATACGCAGTATTTT
. TRBJ1-4 14 TRBV3-1/TRBV3-2 . CASSQGRSNEKLFF TGTGCCAGCAGCCAAGGAAGGTCGAATGAAAAACTGTTTTTT
. TRBJ2-2 14 TRBV5-4 TRBD2 CASSIAGGTGELFF TGTGCCAGCAGCATAGCGGGGGGGACCGGGGAGCTGTTTTTT
. TRBJ2-2 17 TRBV5-1 . CASSLAPSKTNTGELFF TGCGCCAGCAGCTTGGCCCCTAGCAAAACGAACACCGGGGAGCTGTTTTTT
many TRBJ2-6 14 TRBV6-2/TRBV6-3 . CASSGGSGANVLTF TGTGCCAGCAGTGGTGGCTCTGGGGCCAACGTCCTGACTTTC
once TRBJ2-3 15 TRBV5-1 TRBD1 CASSLGTGGADTQYF TGCGCCAGCAGCTTGGGGACAGGGGGCGCAGATACGCAGTATTTT
. TRBJ1-2 13 TRBV7-2 . CASSPRQDYGYTF TGTGCCAGCAGCCCCAGACAGGACTATGGCTACACCTTC
. TRBJ2-7 16 TRBV9 TRBD1 CASSVGFEGAEIEQYF TGTGCCAGCAGCGTAGGGTTCGAGGGGGCGGAGATCGAGCAGTACTTC
once TRBJ1-1 12 TRBV18 . CASSPSGPEAFF TGTGCCAGCTCACCGTCGGGGCCTGAAGCTTTCTTT
. TRBJ1-6 12 TRBV7-3 . CASSLLGSPLHF TGTGCCAGCAGCTTACTTGGCTCACCCCTCCACTTT
. TRBJ2-7 15 TRBV4-1 TRBD2 CASSQDSGGAYEQYF TGCGCCAGCAGCCAAGATAGCGGGGGGGCCTACGAGCAGTACTTC
. TRBJ1-1 14 TRBV5-1 . CASRSDGERTEAFF TGCGCCAGCAGGAGCGACGGAGAGAGGACTGAAGCTTTCTTT
once TRBJ1-6 18 TRBV5-4 . CASSLGFGLMGYNSPLHF TGTGCCAGCAGCTTGGGTTTTGGGCTTATGGGCTATAATTCACCCCTCCACTTT
once TRBJ2-2 16 TRBV9 . CASSPYSGQNTGELFF TGTGCCAGCAGCCCCTATTCGGGGCAGAACACCGGGGAGCTGTTTTTT
. TRBJ1-2 16 TRBV28 TRBD1 CASSLRGQVSNYGYTF TGTGCCAGCAGTTTAAGGGGACAGGTATCCAACTATGGCTACACCTTC
. TRBJ2-3 14 TRBV7-3 . CASSQNPPGGTQYF TGTGCCAGCAGCCAGAACCCGCCCGGGGGTACGCAGTATTTT
. TRBJ2-7 13 TRBV10-3 TRBD2 CAISSGSYYEQYF TGTGCCATCTCTAGCGGGTCTTACTACGAGCAGTACTTC
. TRBJ2-1 15 TRBV7-2 TRBD2 CASSPAGVSYNEQFF TGTGCCAGCAGCCCAGCGGGAGTATCTTACAATGAGCAGTTCTTC